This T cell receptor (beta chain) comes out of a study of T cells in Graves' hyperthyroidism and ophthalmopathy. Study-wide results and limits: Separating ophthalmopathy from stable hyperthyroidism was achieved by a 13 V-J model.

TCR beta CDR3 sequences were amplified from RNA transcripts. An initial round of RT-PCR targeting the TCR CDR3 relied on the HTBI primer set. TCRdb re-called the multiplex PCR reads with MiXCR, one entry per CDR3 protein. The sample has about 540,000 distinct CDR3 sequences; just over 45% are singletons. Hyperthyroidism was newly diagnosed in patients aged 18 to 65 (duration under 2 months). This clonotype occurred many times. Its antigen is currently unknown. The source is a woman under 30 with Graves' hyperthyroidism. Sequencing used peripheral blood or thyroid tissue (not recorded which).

The CDR3 reads CASSAGLYEQYF. In DNA, the CDR3 is TGTGCCAGCAGCGCGGGACTGTACGAGCAGTACTTC. This chain joins TRBV7-2 and TRBJ2-7; weak D call: TRBD2 (6 bases). The length of the CDR3 is 12 residues. Germline CDR1 reads SGHTA; CDR2 reads FQGNSA. V dropped 5 bases and J dropped 4 bases, with 9 bases sitting between them.